The following is a T cell receptor beta chain sequence with its context. The antigen remains undetermined. This sample includes further DNA sequences coding for the same CDR3. The PCR employed 60 Vbeta primers together with 13 Jbeta primers. TCRdb's copy holds only in-frame clones and misses some; the assay was immunoSEQ multiplex PCR. This repertoire shows about 59,000 clones, about 80% found once; its top ten account for about 4%. The data stem from a study of cytomegalovirus exposure and HLA in healthy donors. The overall study: Early released data had 80 million or so unique TCRs, all coming from HLA-typed donors. Study-wide results and limits: Researchers reported from a later analysis that most CMV-associated TCR beta chains appeared HLA-restricted.

CDR1 is SGHRS and CDR2 is YFSETQ in the germline V gene. This CDR3 contains 14 residues. Trimming cost V 0 bases and J 3 bases, with 10 bases left between them. The chain recombines TRBV5-1 with TRBJ2-7, with TRBD1 as a possible D gene (6 bases). Sequencing was carried out using PBMCs. The sequence was obtained from a woman aged 40 to 50 in good health and CMV-seronegative. The CDR3 loop is CASSLGGTNYEQYF. CDR3 DNA: TGCGCCAGCAGCTTGGGGGGGACAAACTACGAGCAGTACTTC.